Listed here are 21 T cell receptor beta chains from one sample, sequenced in a study of blood T cell repertoires in COVID-19. Profiled with immunoSEQ multiplex PCR; TCRdb holds only in-frame clones, not every one. The table has under 200,000 clones, roughly 80% seen once; the top ten hold 14%. Sequencing was performed on peripheral blood. The origin of the receptors is a young man with active or convalescent COVID-19.

This clone was seen a handful of times. V usage is TRBV6-5 and J usage is TRBJ2-7; 9 bases map to TRBD2. This CDR3 region has 15 residues. The germline CDR1 and CDR2 sequences are MNHEY and SVGAGI. The J segment lost 2 bases and the V segment lost 8 bases, leaving 10 bases of the junction unmatched. This chain's CDR3 is CASDVTGGRAYEQYF. The DNA for the CDR3 is TGTGCCAGCGATGTGACGGGCGGGAGGGCCTACGAGCAGTACTTC.

Points on this clone: Other DNA sequences in the same sample also yield this CDR3. The gene calls are TRBV18 and TRBJ2-7; a possible D gene is TRBD2 (5 bases). From germline, CDR1 is KGHSH and CDR2 LQKENI. CDR3 length: 15 residues. Trimming took 3 bases from V and 1 from J, leaving 13 bases between them. The CDR3 loop reads CASSPRSGLSYEQYF. The CDR3 DNA reads as TGTGCCAGCTCACCCCGGTCGGGATTATCCTACGAGCAGTACTTC.

The V call is TRBV7-8, the J call TRBJ2-4; 7 bases map to TRBD1. CDR1 is SGHVS and CDR2 is FQNEAQ in the germline V gene. The CDR3 length is 14 residues. V lost 9 bases, J lost 9 bases, and 14 bases stayed unmatched. For the CDR3, the DNA is TGTGCCAGTGCGAAAACCGACAGGGACGGCATTCAGTACTTC. Translated: CASAKTDRDGIQYF.

The genes are TRBV5-1 and TRBJ1-1, with TRBD1 matching over 8 bases. Germline V CDR1 and CDR2: SGHRS, YFSETQ. CDR3 length equals 15 residues. J gave up 6 bases and V 0 bases, and 7 bases lay outside the gene matches. CDR3 region: CASSLDRGEYAEAFF. DNA of the CDR3: TGCGCCAGCAGCTTGGACAGGGGGGAGTACGCTGAAGCTTTCTTT.

The chain combines TRBV5-6 with TRBJ2-3; a possible D gene is TRBD2 (6 bases). Germline V gives CDR1 SGHDT, CDR2 YYEEEE. The CDR3 length is 15 residues. V was cut by 0 bases and J by 1 base, with 9 bases left in between. The chain's CDR3 is CASSLVGGGTDTQYF. The CDR3 DNA reads TGTGCCAGCAGCTTGGTCGGCGGGGGCACAGATACGCAGTATTTT.

The V call is TRBV5-6, the J call TRBJ1-4; TRBD1 agrees at 8 bases. V dropped 4 bases and J dropped 10; count of bases not matched to a gene: 18. Germline loops: CDR1 SGHDT, CDR2 YYEEEE. CDR3 length: 17 amino acids. DNA of the CDR3: TGTGCCAGCAGCCCCCAATATTCGACAGGGGTTGCAGGAAAACTGTTTTTT. Amino acids: CASSPQYSTGVAGKLFF.

The chain is built from TRBV7-2 and TRBJ2-3, with D tentatively TRBD2 (6 bases). This CDR3 has 16 residues. Germline V lookup: CDR1 SGHTA, CDR2 FQGNSA. Trimming stripped 5 bases from V and 1 base from J, with 16 bases between. The CDR3 loop reads CASSPTSSVGTDTQYF. CDR3 DNA sequence: TGTGCCAGCAGCCCCACCTCTAGCGTGGGCACAGATACGCAGTATTTT. The whole variable domain, filled in from reference TRBV7-2 and TRBJ2-3, reads GAGVSQSPSNKVTEKGKDVELRCDPISGHTALYWYRQSLGQGLEFLIYFQGNSAPDKSGLPSDRFSAERTGGSVSTLTIQRTQQEDSAVYLCASSPTSSVGTDTQYFGPGTRLTVL.

The V call is TRBV2, the J call TRBJ1-1; D not resolved. Trimming cost V 7 bases and J 1 base, with 10 bases left between them. CDR1 SNHLY and CDR2 FYNNEI come from the germline V gene. The CDR3 contains 13 residues. Written as DNA, the CDR3 is TGTGCCAGCAAGAGGGATAGGAACACTGAAGCTTTCTTT. Protein: CASKRDRNTEAFF.

The chain couples TRBV3-1 (or the pseudogene TRBV3-2) to TRBJ2-3; 7 bases line up with TRBD2. This CDR3 has 14 residues. The ends lost 2 bases at V and 5 bases at J; junction bases unmatched: 4. CDR1 and CDR2 from the germline V gene are LGHDT and YNNKEL (reference sequence). CDR3: CASSQTGGGDTQYF. The CDR3 coding sequence is TGTGCCAGCAGCCAAACCGGCGGGGGAGATACGCAGTATTTT.

The rearrangement joins TRBV3-1 (or the pseudogene TRBV3-2) to TRBJ1-2; no clear D. The V end was cut by 4 bases, the J end by 2 bases, with 8 bases between. CDR1 and CDR2 (germline): LGHDT, YNNKEL (reference sequence). There are 13 residues in the CDR3. In nucleotides, the CDR3 is TGTGCCAGCAGCCCCCTTCCCAACTATGGCTACACCTTC. Translation gives CASSPLPNYGYTF.

V gene TRBV28 combines with J gene TRBJ1-5; a possible D gene is TRBD1 (5 bases). V lost 2 bases and J lost 6, with 11 bases in between. The CDR3 has 14 amino acids. Germline loops: CDR1 MDHEN, CDR2 SYDVKM. For the CDR3, the DNA is TGTGCCAGCAGTTTAGTTCAGGGTGGTCAGCCCCAGCATTTT. This gives the protein CASSLVQGGQPQHF.

The rearrangement links TRBV19 to TRBJ1-1; 8 bases align to TRBD1. The J segment lost 3 bases and the V segment lost 1 base, leaving 4 bases of the junction unmatched. The germline V gene encodes CDR1 LNHDA and CDR2 SQIVND (reference sequence). The CDR3 has 15 residues. This chain's CDR3 is CASSIGAGGYTEAFF. As DNA, the CDR3 is TGTGCCAGTAGTATAGGGGCAGGGGGCTACACTGAAGCTTTCTTT.

V and J are TRBV6-5 and TRBJ2-7, with 8 bases aligning to TRBD1. CDR1 and CDR2 from the germline V gene are MNHEY and SVGAGI. J gave up 2 bases and V 10 bases, and 13 bases lay outside the gene matches. CDR3 length equals 15 residues. CDR3 bases: TGTGCCACCAAAGAAAGGGGACAGGCGACCTACGAGCAGTACTTC. Translated: CATKERGQATYEQYF.

The chain couples TRBV11-2 to TRBJ1-3; D is perhaps TRBD1 (6 bases). The CDR3 is 15 amino acids. Germline lookup yields CDR1 SGHAT and CDR2 FQNNGV. V was trimmed by 5 bases and J by 0 bases, leaving 11 bases between them. CDR3 DNA sequence: TGTGCCAGCAGCCCGGGGGGGCTCTCTGGAAACACCATATATTTT. This gives the protein CASSPGGLSGNTIYF.

The gene calls are TRBV5-1 and TRBJ1-4; TRBD1 agrees at 8 bases. The CDR3 extends over 15 amino acids. J lost 4 bases, V lost 3 bases, and 5 bases had no gene match. Looked up from germline, CDR1 is SGHRS and CDR2 is YFSETQ. The CDR3 nucleotides read TGCGCCAGCAGCTCCGGACAGGGAAGTAATGAAAAACTGTTTTTT. Its translation: CASSSGQGSNEKLFF. Variable domain in full (rest from reference TRBV5-1 and TRBJ1-4): KAGVTQTPRYLIKTRGQQVTLSCSPISGHRSVSWYQQTPGQGLQFLFEYFSETQRNKGNFPGRFSGRQFSNSRSEMNVSTLELGDSALYLCASSSGQGSNEKLFFGSGTQLSVL.

The chain has TRBV11-3 and TRBJ2-3; tentative D call: TRBD1 (6 bases). Germline CDR1 and CDR2: SGHNT and YENEEA. This CDR3 contains 16 residues. V lost 1 base and J 2 bases, leaving 13 bases between the germline ends. The CDR3 spells CASSLGIGQTTDTQYF. The DNA of the CDR3 is TGTGCCAGCAGCTTAGGTATCGGACAGACCACAGATACGCAGTATTTT.

The V and J genes are TRBV19 and TRBJ2-5, with 10 nucleotides matching TRBD2. This CDR3 comprises 16 residues. Germline V CDR1 and CDR2: LNHDA, SQIVND (reference sequence). V shed 3 bases, J shed 5 bases, and the junction held 9 bases outside the gene matches. This CDR3 is CASSIGLAGVRETQYF. The DNA for the CDR3 is TGTGCCAGTAGTATCGGGCTAGCGGGAGTCAGGGAGACCCAGTACTTC. Full variable domain (missing parts from reference TRBV19 and TRBJ2-5): DGGITQSPKYLFRKEGQNVTLSCEQNLNHDAMYWYRQDPGQGLRLIYYSQIVNDFQKGDIAEGYSVSREKKESFPLTVTSAQKNPTAFYLCASSIGLAGVRETQYFGPGTRLLVL.

The chain employs TRBV27 and TRBJ2-2, with 8 nucleotides matching TRBD1. There are 15 residues in the CDR3. V lost 6 bases, J lost 8 bases, and 11 bases stayed unmatched. The germline CDR1 and CDR2 sequences are MNHEY and SMNVEV (reference sequence). This CDR3 is CASRKDRGQWGELFF. Written as DNA, the CDR3 is TGTGCCAGCAGGAAAGACAGGGGCCAGTGGGGGGAGCTGTTTTTT.

This clone is termed medium-sized. The V gene is TRBV9, the J gene TRBJ1-2; 7 bases match TRBD1. Trimming at V came to 0 bases and at J to 3 bases, leaving 11 bases not matched to a gene. Germline-derived CDR1 and CDR2 are SGDLS and YYNGEE. The CDR3 has 17 amino acids. The CDR3, as DNA: TGTGCCAGCAGCGTAGACCCGAGACAGGGTTCGGACTATGGCTACACCTTC. Translation: CASSVDPRQGSDYGYTF.

V and J are TRBV5-5 and TRBJ1-6; D is unresolved. The germline V and J ends were trimmed by 4 bases and 0 bases, with 11 bases remaining between them. CDR3 size: 16 residues. CDR1 is SGHKS, CDR2 YYEKEE, per germline (reference sequence). CDR3 bases: TGTGCCAGCAGCAGCAGTGGGAGCTCCTATAATTCACCCCTCCACTTT. It is translated as CASSSSGSSYNSPLHF.

CDR3 in DNA: TGTGCCAGCAGTTTATCTCTAGCGGGAGGGGAGGAGACCCAGTACTTC. Its translation is CASSLSLAGGEETQYF. The gene calls are TRBV27 and TRBJ2-5, with 12 bases identical to TRBD2. The V segment lost 0 bases and the J segment 5 bases; nucleotides outside the gene matches: 4. The CDR3 runs 16 residues. Germline V gives CDR1 MNHEY, CDR2 SMNVEV (reference sequence).